These 7 T cell receptor beta chains share one sample of origin, sequenced in a study of cytomegalovirus exposure and HLA in healthy donors. PCR primers comprised 60 Vbeta and 13 Jbeta primers. Sequencing was performed with immunoSEQ multiplex PCR; in TCRdb, only in-frame clones are kept and a portion is missing. The data contain 150,000 to 200,000 clones, roughly nine tenths of them singletons. Sequenced input: PBMCs. The receptors originated from a girl less than two years old in good health and CMV-seronegative.

This clone was counted a single time. The rearrangement uses TRBV30 and TRBJ1-2; 8 bases align to TRBD1. The V segment lost 7 bases and the J segment 7 bases; nucleotides outside the gene matches: 14. CDR1 and CDR2 from the germline V gene are GTSNPN and SVGIG (reference sequence). The length of the CDR3 is 14 residues. CDR3 residues: CAFGAVGTGIGYTF. The CDR3 coding sequence is TGTGCCTTTGGAGCGGTTGGGACAGGTATTGGCTACACCTTC.

The chain carries TRBV15 and TRBJ2-3, with a possible D match to TRBD1 (6 bases). Trimming stripped 5 bases from V and 2 bases from J, with 14 bases between. The CDR3 is made up of 15 amino acids. The germline V gene encodes CDR1 LNHNV and CDR2 YYDKDF (reference sequence). The DNA of the CDR3 is TGTGCCACCAGCCCAGGACAGTCGGACACAGATACGCAGTATTTT. Its translation is CATSPGQSDTDTQYF.

The chain carries TRBV10-2 and TRBJ1-2, with no clear D. CDR1 is WSHSY and CDR2 is SAAADI in the germline V gene. The CDR3 has 14 residues. V lost 5 bases, J lost 0 bases, and 10 bases lay in between. For the CDR3, the DNA is TGCGCCAGCAGTATTAGTAGAGCTAACTATGGCTACACCTTC. The encoded protein is CASSISRANYGYTF.

The gene calls are TRBV5-1 and TRBJ1-5; tentative D call: TRBD1 (5 bases). Germline CDR1 and CDR2: SGHRS and YFSETQ. V was shortened by 4 bases and J by 6 bases, with 8 bases between the two germline ends. The CDR3 covers 12 residues. This chain's CDR3 is CASSRGFQPQHF. The CDR3 coding sequence is TGCGCCAGCAGCCGGGGGTTTCAGCCCCAGCATTTT.

The rearrangement uses TRBV30 and TRBJ2-2, with D tentatively TRBD2 (6 bases). Germline CDR1 and CDR2: GTSNPN and SVGIG (reference sequence). This CDR3 contains 11 residues. With 2 bases removed from V and 8 bases from J, the gap between germline ends came to 6 bases. The DNA of the CDR3 is TGTGCCTGGAGTCGGGAGGGGGAGCTGTTTTTT. This translates into CAWSREGELFF. Together with reference TRBV30 and TRBJ2-2, the CDR3 gives the full variable domain: SQTIHQWPATLVQPVGSPLSLECTVEGTSNPNLYWYRQAAGRGLQLLFYSVGIGQISSEVPQNLSASRPQDRQFILSSKKLLLSDSGFYLCAWSREGELFFGEGSRLTVL.

The chain combines TRBV6-1 with TRBJ1-1; D might be TRBD1 (5 bases). The CDR3 is made up of 16 amino acids. The germline V gene has CDR1 MNHNS and CDR2 SASEGT. V was shortened by 2 bases and J by 5 bases, with 18 bases between the two germline ends. As DNA, the CDR3 is TGTGCCAGCAGTGAATTACGGTGGGGGGGAGCAACTGAAGCTTTCTTT. Its translation: CASSELRWGGATEAFF.

The chain combines TRBV30 with TRBJ1-5; D not resolved. From germline, CDR1 is GTSNPN and CDR2 SVGIG (reference sequence). V lost 0 bases to trimming and J lost 3 bases, with 9 bases between them. This CDR3 has 14 residues. The CDR3 nucleotides read TGTGCCTGGAGTGTAAACGGTCCCAATCAGCCCCAGCATTTT. The encoded protein is CAWSVNGPNQPQHF.